The rows below give T cell receptor beta chains drawn from one sample of a study of Graves' ophthalmopathy and Graves' hyperthyroidism. TCRdb re-derived calls from the multiplex PCR reads in MiXCR, one entry per CDR3 protein. Among 150,000 to 200,000 distinct CDR3 sequences listed, 35% to 50% were seen once. Sequencing input: peripheral blood. The receptor set was obtained from a young man with Graves' ophthalmopathy. Each CDR3 is given with its conserved first and last residue. D genes are given only for firm matches. Part of the rows lack a size; the others show once, few, many or a class for expanded clones.

j_gene: TRBJ2-7
v_gene: TRBV12-5
d_gene: TRBD1
abundance: few
CDR3nt: TGTGCTAGTGGTTTAGGGGGCCCGTACGAGCAGTACTTC
CDR3aa: CASGLGGPYEQYF

j_gene: TRBJ2-7
v_gene: TRBV20-1
d_gene: .
abundance: many
CDR3nt: TGCAGTGCTAAGCCCCTCTCTTATCGGAGACTCTACGAGCAGTACTTC
CDR3aa: CSAKPLSYRRLYEQYF

j_gene: TRBJ2-7
v_gene: TRBV29-1
d_gene: .
abundance: .
CDR3nt: TGCAGCGTGCCACAGGGTTACGAGCAGTACTTC
CDR3aa: CSVPQGYEQYF

j_gene: TRBJ1-5
v_gene: TRBV2
d_gene: .
abundance: .
CDR3nt: TGTGCCAGCATGCTTCTAGGCAATCAGCCCCAGCATTTT
CDR3aa: CASMLLGNQPQHF

j_gene: TRBJ2-4
v_gene: TRBV7-2
d_gene: TRBD2
abundance: many
CDR3nt: TGTGCCAGCAGCTTAATAGCGGGCGCCCGGGAAAACATTCAGTACTTC
CDR3aa: CASSLIAGARENIQYF

j_gene: TRBJ2-7
v_gene: TRBV6-2/TRBV6-3
d_gene: TRBD2
abundance: .
CDR3nt: TGTGCCAGCAGTTCCCCCCTAGCGGGAGCCTACGAGCAGTACTTC
CDR3aa: CASSSPLAGAYEQYF

j_gene: TRBJ1-5
v_gene: TRBV6-1
d_gene: .
abundance: few
CDR3nt: TGTGCCAGCCGAAACACACAGGCCAGCAATCAGCCCCAGCATTTT
CDR3aa: CASRNTQASNQPQHF

j_gene: TRBJ2-7
v_gene: TRBV11-2
d_gene: .
abundance: .
CDR3nt: TGTGCCAGCACCCTCGGCAGTTTCACTCATCAGAGCTCCTACGAGCAGTACTTC
CDR3aa: CASTLGSFTHQSSYEQYF

j_gene: TRBJ1-1
v_gene: TRBV28
d_gene: .
abundance: many
CDR3nt: TGTGCCAGCAGTTTGGGTACTACTGAAGCTTTCTTT
CDR3aa: CASSLGTTEAFF

j_gene: TRBJ2-7
v_gene: TRBV6-2/TRBV6-3
d_gene: .
abundance: .
CDR3nt: TGTGCCAGCACTCCTAGGGGGTGGAGCTCCTACGAGCAGTACTTC
CDR3aa: CASTPRGWSSYEQYF

j_gene: TRBJ1-5
v_gene: TRBV27
d_gene: .
abundance: .
CDR3nt: TGTGCCAGCAGTGACGTCCCCCCCCGGGACAAGAATCAGCCCCAGCATTTT
CDR3aa: CASSDVPPRDKNQPQHF

j_gene: TRBJ1-1
v_gene: TRBV3-1
d_gene: .
abundance: many
CDR3nt: TGTGCCAGCAGCCTGAAAGGGGTTACTGAAGCTTTCTTT
CDR3aa: CASSLKGVTEAFF

j_gene: TRBJ1-1
v_gene: TRBV7-8
d_gene: TRBD1
abundance: many
CDR3nt: TGTGCCAGCAGCACGCGGACAGGAAAGAACACTGAAGCTTTCTTT
CDR3aa: CASSTRTGKNTEAFF

j_gene: TRBJ2-2
v_gene: TRBV6-2/TRBV6-3
d_gene: TRBD2
abundance: once
CDR3nt: TGTGCCAGCAGTTGGCTTGAGCGGGAGCGGTATACCGGGGAGCTGTTTTTT
CDR3aa: CASSWLERERYTGELFF

j_gene: TRBJ1-1
v_gene: TRBV12-3/TRBV12-4
d_gene: TRBD1
abundance: many
CDR3nt: TGTGCCAGCAGAGAGGACAGGGGCGGCACTGAAGCTTTCTTT
CDR3aa: CASREDRGGTEAFF

j_gene: TRBJ2-5
v_gene: TRBV6-1
d_gene: .
abundance: many
CDR3nt: TGTGCCAGCAGTGAAGGCCGGGACTGGGGCCAAGAGACCCAGTACTTC
CDR3aa: CASSEGRDWGQETQYF

j_gene: TRBJ2-7
v_gene: TRBV6-1
d_gene: .
abundance: .
CDR3nt: TGTGCCAGCACCGGCGATGGGCAGGGCAGCTACGAGCAGTACTTC
CDR3aa: CASTGDGQGSYEQYF

j_gene: TRBJ1-3
v_gene: TRBV25-1
d_gene: .
abundance: .
CDR3nt: TGTGCCAGCAGTGAATTTGGAGGGGCGAGCTCTGGAAACACCATATATTTT
CDR3aa: CASSEFGGASSGNTIYF

j_gene: TRBJ2-7
v_gene: TRBV12-3/TRBV12-4
d_gene: TRBD1
abundance: many
CDR3nt: TGTGCCAGCAGCCTCGGGACAGGAGAATACGAGCAGTACTTC
CDR3aa: CASSLGTGEYEQYF

j_gene: TRBJ2-7
v_gene: TRBV6-5
d_gene: .
abundance: many
CDR3nt: TGTGCCAGCAGTTACTCGGCTAGCGCCCAATCGGGTGAGCAGTACTTC
CDR3aa: CASSYSASAQSGEQYF

j_gene: TRBJ2-7
v_gene: TRBV6-1
d_gene: .
abundance: many
CDR3nt: TGTGCCAGCTGTGGGGGGTCCTACGAGCAGTACTTC
CDR3aa: CASCGGSYEQYF

j_gene: TRBJ1-1
v_gene: TRBV6-2/TRBV6-3
d_gene: .
abundance: .
CDR3nt: TGTGCCAGCAGTTACGTCTGGACTGAAGCTTTCTTT
CDR3aa: CASSYVWTEAFF

j_gene: TRBJ2-6
v_gene: TRBV4-1
d_gene: .
abundance: many
CDR3nt: TGCGCCAGCAGCCAAGACCCGGAGGTGCCTAGCTGGTGGGCCAACGTCCTGACTTTC
CDR3aa: CASSQDPEVPSWWANVLTF

j_gene: TRBJ1-1
v_gene: TRBV12-3/TRBV12-4
d_gene: .
abundance: many
CDR3nt: TGTGCCAGCAGTCCTCCCGATGGGCGCGAAACTGAAGCTTTCTTT
CDR3aa: CASSPPDGRETEAFF

j_gene: TRBJ2-7
v_gene: TRBV27
d_gene: TRBD2
abundance: .
CDR3nt: TGTGCCAGCAGTTTAAGGGGGACTAGAACCTACGAGCAGTACTTC
CDR3aa: CASSLRGTRTYEQYF

j_gene: TRBJ2-7
v_gene: TRBV30
d_gene: TRBD1
abundance: many
CDR3nt: TGTGCCTGGAGGTCACAGGGGCTTAGCTCCTACGAGCAGTACTTC
CDR3aa: CAWRSQGLSSYEQYF

j_gene: TRBJ1-5
v_gene: TRBV12-3/TRBV12-4
d_gene: TRBD1
abundance: .
CDR3nt: TGTGCCAGCAGTGACAGGGCACGCAATCAGCCCCAGCATTTT
CDR3aa: CASSDRARNQPQHF

j_gene: TRBJ2-7
v_gene: TRBV2
d_gene: TRBD2
abundance: many
CDR3nt: TGTGCCAGCAGTGAAGGACCAGCGGGGGAAGTCGGAGAGCAGTACTTC
CDR3aa: CASSEGPAGEVGEQYF

j_gene: TRBJ2-3
v_gene: TRBV28
d_gene: .
abundance: many
CDR3nt: TGTGCCAGCAGTTTCACGGATACGCAGTATTTT
CDR3aa: CASSFTDTQYF